The next 20 T cell receptor beta chains were all read from a single sample in a study of T cell repertoires in cytomegalovirus infection. Antigen specificity for these receptors is unknown. Each CDR3 protein is one row after TCRdb ran MiXCR on the reads. The data contain about a million distinct CDR3 sequences, approximately 30% of them singletons. The sequences come from cultured CD8+ T cells from PBMCs, collected from culture after CMV antigen stimulation. The receptors here all came from a human donor in good health (CMV status not recorded). Some clones in this sample may be carry-over from other donors' samples.

The CDR3 here is CASSRLTEGPGELFF. The CDR3 DNA follows: TGCGCCAGCAGCCGTCTCACGGAAGGGCCCGGGGAGCTGTTTTTT. The V gene is TRBV4-1, the J gene TRBJ2-2; D call uncertain. The CDR3 covers 15 residues. Deletions cut 4 bases from V and 6 bases from J, with 15 bases between. Germline V gene data show CDR1 as MGHRA and CDR2 as YSYEKL.

This clonotype was recorded at least ten times. This chain uses TRBV6-1 with TRBJ2-3; 9 bases are shared with TRBD2. V lost 0 bases and J lost 4; bases outside the gene matches: 2. Per germline, CDR1 MNHNS and CDR2 SASEGT. The CDR3 has 15 residues. The CDR3 is CASSEAAGGPDTQYF. CDR3 nucleotide sequence: TGTGCCAGCAGTGAAGCAGCGGGGGGCCCAGATACGCAGTATTTT.

J is TRBJ1-2 and V is TRBV2; D possibly corresponds to TRBD1 (6 bases). The V end lost 9 bases, the J end lost 6 bases, and 11 bases lay between the germline ends. Per the germline V gene, CDR1 is SNHLY and CDR2 is FYNNEI. The CDR3 is made up of 11 amino acids. CDR3 nucleotide sequence: TGTGCCAGACAGGGTGAGGATGGCTACACCTTC. It codes for CARQGEDGYTF.

This chain links TRBV5-6 with TRBJ2-2, with D possibly TRBD2 on 5 matching bases. The germline gives CDR1 SGHDT, CDR2 YYEEEE. The CDR3 is 13 residues long. The V gene lost 0 bases and the J gene lost 6 bases, with 6 bases spanning the gap. CDR3 amino acids: CASSLVEAGELFF. CDR3 sequence (DNA): TGTGCCAGCAGCTTGGTGGAGGCCGGGGAGCTGTTTTTT. Based on the CDR3 plus reference TRBV5-6 and TRBJ2-2, the full variable domain is DAGVTQSPTHLIKTRGQQVTLRCSPKSGHDTVSWYQQALGQGPQFIFQYYEEEERQRGNFPDRFSGHQFPNYSSELNVNALLLGDSALYLCASSLVEAGELFFGEGSRLTVL.

This clonotype has at least ten counts. V is TRBV12-5 and J is TRBJ1-5, with 7 bases lining up with TRBD1. CDR1 and CDR2 from the germline V gene are LGHNT and FRNRAP. CDR3 length: 17 residues. V was pared by 3 bases and J by 6 bases, with 14 bases of the junction left unmatched. The CDR3 loop is CASGFGTENLNPQPQHF. The CDR3 DNA reads TGTGCTAGTGGTTTCGGGACAGAAAACCTAAACCCTCAGCCCCAGCATTTT.

The chain has TRBV14 and TRBJ2-1; D gene uncertain. The CDR3 is made up of 16 amino acids. Trimming left V 1 base short and J 5 bases short, with 15 bases between. The germline CDR1 and CDR2 sequences are SGHDN and FVKESK. CDR3 DNA: TGTGCCAGCAGCCAAGTAGTTGGCCCGAACCACAATGAGCAGTTCTTC. As protein: CASSQVVGPNHNEQFF. The variable domain in full, with the rest retrieved from reference TRBV14 and TRBJ2-1, is EAGVTQFPSHSVIEKGQTVTLRCDPISGHDNLYWYRRVMGKEIKFLLHFVKESKQDESGMPNNRFLAERTGGTYSTLKVQPAELEDSGVYFCASSQVVGPNHNEQFFGPGTRLTVL.

The sample holds many counts of this clonotype. The chain carries TRBV6-2 or TRBV6-3 and TRBJ2-2; D perhaps matches TRBD1 (5 bases). CDR1 and CDR2 from the germline V gene are MNHEY and SVGEGT. The CDR3 contains 12 residues. Trimming left V 6 bases short and J 6 bases short, with 8 bases between. CDR3 amino acids: CASSYRSGELFF. CDR3 nucleotides: TGTGCCAGCAGCTACAGGTCCGGGGAGCTGTTTTTT.

This clonotype showed up many times. This chain connects TRBV7-9 to TRBJ2-7; 7 nucleotides agree with TRBD1. Germline-derived CDR1 and CDR2 are SEHNR and FQNEAQ (reference sequence). The trim removed 4 bases at V and 1 base at J, leaving 13 bases unmatched. There are 17 residues in the CDR3. The CDR3 region is CASSSYSGQSKSYEQYV. Here the CDR3 DNA reads TGTGCCAGCAGCTCTTACTCGGGACAGAGCAAATCCTACGAGCAGTACGTC.

This chain uses TRBV14 with TRBJ2-1; no clear D gene. The CDR3 covers 13 residues. V gave up 1 base and J gave up 10 bases, with 11 bases separating them. Germline V gives CDR1 SGHDN, CDR2 FVKESK. CDR3 amino acids: CASSQVGNGEQFF. CDR3 coding DNA: TGTGCCAGCAGCCAAGTGGGTAACGGGGAGCAGTTCTTC.

This chain joins TRBV4-2 and TRBJ2-7; D ambiguous. With 0 bases removed from V and 2 bases from J, the gap between germline ends came to 8 bases. Germline values: CDR1 LGHNA, CDR2 YNFKEQ. CDR3 length: 14 residues. The CDR3 loop reads CASSQDAQTYEQYF. CDR3 sequence (DNA): TGTGCCAGCAGCCAAGATGCTCAGACCTACGAGCAGTACTTC.

This chain links TRBV7-9 with TRBJ2-7; maybe TRBD1 (6 bases). The V gene's germline CDR1 is SEHNR and CDR2 FQNEAQ (reference sequence). V was clipped by 4 bases and J by 3 bases, with 13 bases between them. This CDR3 has 14 residues. In DNA, the CDR3 is TGTGCCAGCAGCTCTTCCGGGACAAACTACGAGCAGTACTTC. Its translation: CASSSSGTNYEQYF.

This clonotype came up a few times. The rearrangement links TRBV7-6 to TRBJ2-7; D remains unclear. This CDR3 spans 17 amino acids. CDR1 is SGHVS, CDR2 FNYEAQ, per germline. The V end lost 1 base, the J end lost 2 bases, and 18 bases lay between the germline ends. The CDR3 sequence is CASSLEDASDGTYEQYF. DNA of the CDR3: TGTGCCAGCAGCTTAGAAGATGCGTCGGACGGAACCTACGAGCAGTACTTC.

The chain links TRBV7-9 to TRBJ2-3, with 12 nucleotides matching TRBD2. In germline, CDR1 is SEHNR, CDR2 FQNEAQ (reference sequence). The CDR3 spans 19 residues. The J segment lost 2 bases and the V segment lost 4 bases, leaving 13 bases of the junction unmatched. In DNA, the CDR3 is TGTGCCAGCAGCTCCCCGGGACTAGCGGGCGGGTCTTCCACAGATACGCAGTATTTT. Translating gives CASSSPGLAGGSSTDTQYF.

The chain has TRBV6-6 and TRBJ1-1; D gene ambiguous. From germline, CDR1 is MNHNY and CDR2 SVGAGI (reference sequence). Trimming shortened V by 6 bases and J by 6 bases, and 23 bases separated the two germline ends. The CDR3 contains 16 residues. CDR3: CASSPPEGTQTPEAFF. CDR3 bases: TGTGCCAGCAGCCCCCCCGAAGGAACCCAAACCCCTGAAGCTTTCTTT.

This clonotype was seen many times. CDR3 DNA sequence: TGTGCCAGCAGCTTAACAGGGAGCCTTTATAGCAATCAGCCCCAGCATTTT. Its translation: CASSLTGSLYSNQPQHF. V and J are TRBV7-2 and TRBJ1-5, with D possibly TRBD1 on 6 matching bases. The CDR3 runs 17 residues. V lost 2 bases, J lost 0 bases, and 14 bases lay in between. Germline-derived CDR1 and CDR2 are SGHTA and FQGNSA. Based on the CDR3 plus reference TRBV7-2 and TRBJ1-5, the full variable domain is GAGVSQSPSNKVTEKGKDVELRCDPISGHTALYWYRQSLGQGLEFLIYFQGNSAPDKSGLPSDRFSAERTGGSVSTLTIQRTQQEDSAVYLCASSLTGSLYSNQPQHFGDGTRLSIL.

This clonotype was found a few times. The chain links TRBV7-3 to TRBJ2-5; a possible D gene is TRBD2 (6 bases). The length of the CDR3 is 15 residues. V was trimmed by 2 bases and J by 2 bases, leaving 12 bases between them. Germline V CDR1 and CDR2: SGHTA, FQGTGA. DNA for the CDR3: TGTGCCAGCAGCTTATGGGGCGCGGGACAAGAGACCCAGTACTTC. Encoded protein: CASSLWGAGQETQYF.

This clonotype came up a few times. The gene calls are TRBV15 and TRBJ2-2, with D possibly being TRBD2 (5 bases). The CDR3 covers 12 residues. Germline lookup yields CDR1 LNHNV and CDR2 YYDKDF (reference sequence). Trimming left V 7 bases short and J 4 bases short, with 7 bases between. The CDR3 DNA reads as TGTGCCACCACGCGGGCCACCGGGGAGCTGTTTTTT. This sequence encodes CATTRATGELFF.

This chain uses TRBV20-1 with TRBJ2-3, with D unresolved. The germline V and J ends were trimmed by 3 bases and 3 bases, with 10 bases remaining between them. Germline CDR1 reads DFQATT; CDR2 reads SNEGSKA (reference sequence). The CDR3 runs to 13 residues. CDR3 protein: CSARLGPTDTQYF. The CDR3 bases are TGCAGTGCTAGGTTAGGGCCGACAGATACGCAGTATTTT.

This clonotype was recorded a few times. The chain employs TRBV5-6 and TRBJ1-4, with D possibly matching TRBD1 (5 bases). This CDR3 region has 14 residues. V gave up 6 bases and J gave up 8 bases, with 17 bases separating them. CDR1 SGHDT and CDR2 YYEEEE come from the germline V gene. The DNA for the CDR3 is TGTGCCAGCACCATCGGGGGGTACGAAGAAAAACTGTTTTTT. Amino acid sequence: CASTIGGYEEKLFF.

Note on this clonotype: This may stem from a read error, because a much larger clone lies one nucleotide away. The V gene is TRBV7-2, the J gene TRBJ2-7, with 7 bases identical to TRBD1. Germline CDR1 SGHTA, CDR2 FQGNSA. The junction had 6 bases not matched to a gene; V was cut back by 5 bases and J by 5 bases. The CDR3 loop spans 13 amino acids. The CDR3: CASSPWDSHEQYF. For the CDR3, the DNA is TGTGCCAGCAGCCCCTGGGACAGCCACGAGCAGTACTTC.